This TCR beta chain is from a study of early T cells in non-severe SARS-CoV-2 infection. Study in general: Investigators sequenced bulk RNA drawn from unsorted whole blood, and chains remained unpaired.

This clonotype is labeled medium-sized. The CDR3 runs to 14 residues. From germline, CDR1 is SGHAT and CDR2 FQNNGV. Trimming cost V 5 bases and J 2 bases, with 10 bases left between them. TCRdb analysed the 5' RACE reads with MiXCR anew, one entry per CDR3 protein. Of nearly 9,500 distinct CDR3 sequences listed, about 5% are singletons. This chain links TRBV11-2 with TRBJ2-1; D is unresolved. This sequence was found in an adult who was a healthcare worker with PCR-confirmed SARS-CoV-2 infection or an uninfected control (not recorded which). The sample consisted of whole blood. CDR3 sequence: CASSASYTYNEQFF. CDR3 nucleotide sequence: TGTGCCAGCAGCGCTAGTTATACCTACAATGAGCAGTTCTTC.